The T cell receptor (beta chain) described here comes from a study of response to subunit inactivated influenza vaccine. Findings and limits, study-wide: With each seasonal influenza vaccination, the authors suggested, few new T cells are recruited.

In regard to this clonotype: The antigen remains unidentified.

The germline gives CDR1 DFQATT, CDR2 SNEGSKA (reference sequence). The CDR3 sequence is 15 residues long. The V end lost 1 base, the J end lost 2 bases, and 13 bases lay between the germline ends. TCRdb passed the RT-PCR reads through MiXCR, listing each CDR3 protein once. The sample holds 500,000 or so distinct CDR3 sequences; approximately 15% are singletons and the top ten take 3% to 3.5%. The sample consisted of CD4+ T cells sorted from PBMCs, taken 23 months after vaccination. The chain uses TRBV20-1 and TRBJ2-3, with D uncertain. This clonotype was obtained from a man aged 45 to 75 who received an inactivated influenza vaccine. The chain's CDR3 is CSARVAVGNTDTQYF. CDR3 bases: TGCAGTGCTAGAGTAGCTGTCGGTAACACAGATACGCAGTATTTT.